This T cell receptor beta chain was obtained from a study of PD-L1 blockade in urothelial cancer. Study context: Samples came from 3 weeks, at the second dose, and 6 weeks into treatment.

Using immunoSEQ multiplex PCR, the repertoire was profiled, and TCRdb retains in-frame clones only, with some absent. In the table there are just under 30,000 clones, about 90% of which are singletons. CDR1 LNHDA and CDR2 SQIVND come from the germline V gene (reference sequence). V shed 6 bases, J shed 2 bases, and the junction held 6 bases outside the gene matches. This CDR3 comprises 14 residues. Sampling of each patient yielded between 1 and 8 specimens, collected pretreatment and on-treatment. This clonotype originated in a man aged 50 or older with urothelial cancer. The sequencing used PBMCs, collected around atezolizumab (anti-PD-L1) treatment. The chain joins TRBV19 to TRBJ2-7; 8 bases are a match to TRBD1. The CDR3 is CASSPGTGTYEQYF. CDR3 DNA sequence: TGTGCCAGTAGCCCCGGGACAGGCACCTACGAGCAGTACTTC.